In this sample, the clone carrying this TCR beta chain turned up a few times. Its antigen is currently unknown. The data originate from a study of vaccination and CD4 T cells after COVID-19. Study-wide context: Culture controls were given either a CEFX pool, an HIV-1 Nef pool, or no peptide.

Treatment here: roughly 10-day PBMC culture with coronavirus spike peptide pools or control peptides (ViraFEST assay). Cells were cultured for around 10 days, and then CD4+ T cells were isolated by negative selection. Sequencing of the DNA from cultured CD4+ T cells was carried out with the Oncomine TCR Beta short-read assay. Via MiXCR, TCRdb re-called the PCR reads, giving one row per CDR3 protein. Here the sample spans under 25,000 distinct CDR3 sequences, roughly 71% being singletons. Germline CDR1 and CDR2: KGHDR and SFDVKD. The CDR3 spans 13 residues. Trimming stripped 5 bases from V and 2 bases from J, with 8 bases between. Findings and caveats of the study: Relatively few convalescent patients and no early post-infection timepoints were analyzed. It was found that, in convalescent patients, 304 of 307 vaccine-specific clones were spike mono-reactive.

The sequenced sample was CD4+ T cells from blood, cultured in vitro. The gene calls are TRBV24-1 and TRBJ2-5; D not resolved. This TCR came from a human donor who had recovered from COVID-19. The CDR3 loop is CATSVGKQETQYF. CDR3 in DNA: TGTGCCACCAGTGTGGGGAAACAAGAGACCCAGTACTTC.